Listed here is a single TCR beta chain. The CDR3 extends over 16 amino acids. The table came from immunoSEQ multiplex PCR; TCRdb's copy has only in-frame clones and leaves some out. The sample has around 24,000 clones, approximately 89% seen once; the top ten hold around an eighth. The source of the sample is a study of T cell changes during pregnancy in multiple sclerosis. Source: CD8+ T cells from peripheral blood mononuclear cells, taken in the first trimester of pregnancy. The chain combines TRBV21-1 with TRBJ2-2; TRBD2 is taken as the D call from the table, unchecked against the DNA. TRBV21-1 constitutes a pseudogene. The TCR originated in a female donor in good health, enrolled as a control in a pregnancy study. The CDR3 nucleotides are TGTGCCAGCAGCACGCGTGGAGGGAGTTTACGGGGGGAGCTGTTTTTT. Translated, it gives CASSTRGGSLRGELFF.